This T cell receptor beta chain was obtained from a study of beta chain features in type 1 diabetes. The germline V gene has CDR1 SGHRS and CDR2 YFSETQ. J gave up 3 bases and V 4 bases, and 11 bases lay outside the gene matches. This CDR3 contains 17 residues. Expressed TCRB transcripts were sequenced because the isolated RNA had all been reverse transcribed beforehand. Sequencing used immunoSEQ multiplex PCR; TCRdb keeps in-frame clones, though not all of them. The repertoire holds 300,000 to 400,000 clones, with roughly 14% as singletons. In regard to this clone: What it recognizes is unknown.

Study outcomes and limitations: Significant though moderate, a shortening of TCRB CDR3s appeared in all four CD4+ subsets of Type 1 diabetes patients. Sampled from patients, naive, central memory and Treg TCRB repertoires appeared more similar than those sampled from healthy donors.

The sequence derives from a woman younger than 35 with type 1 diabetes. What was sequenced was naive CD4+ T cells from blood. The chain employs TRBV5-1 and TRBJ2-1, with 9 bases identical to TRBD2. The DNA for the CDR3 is TGCGCCAGCAGCAGGTTAGCGGGAGAAGCCCTCTACAATGAGCAGTTCTTC. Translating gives CASSRLAGEALYNEQFF.